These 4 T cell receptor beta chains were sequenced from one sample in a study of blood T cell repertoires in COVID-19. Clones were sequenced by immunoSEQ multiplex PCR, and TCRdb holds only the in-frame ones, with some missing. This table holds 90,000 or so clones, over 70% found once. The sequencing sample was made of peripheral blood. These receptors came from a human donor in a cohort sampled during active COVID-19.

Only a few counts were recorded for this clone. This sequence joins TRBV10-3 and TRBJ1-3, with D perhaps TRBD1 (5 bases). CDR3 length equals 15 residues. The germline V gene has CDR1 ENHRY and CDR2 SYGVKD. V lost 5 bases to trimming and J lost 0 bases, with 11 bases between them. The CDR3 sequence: CAISSGAASGNTIYF. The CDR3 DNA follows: TGTGCCATCAGTTCTGGGGCCGCCTCTGGAAACACCATATATTTT.

CDR3 sequence: CASSEAERRRNTIYF. CDR3 DNA sequence: TGTGCCAGCAGTGAAGCTGAGAGAAGGAGGAACACCATATATTTT. The chain employs TRBV2 and TRBJ1-3, with D unclear. The germline V gene has CDR1 SNHLY and CDR2 FYNNEI. The CDR3 is 15 residues long. Trimming cost V 0 bases and J 7 bases, with 13 bases left between them.

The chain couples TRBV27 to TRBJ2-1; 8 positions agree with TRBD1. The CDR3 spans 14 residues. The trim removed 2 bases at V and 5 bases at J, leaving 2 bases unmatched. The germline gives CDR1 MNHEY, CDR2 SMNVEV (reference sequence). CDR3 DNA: TGTGCCAGCAGTTTAGGGACAGGCCACAATGAGCAGTTCTTC. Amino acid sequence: CASSLGTGHNEQFF.

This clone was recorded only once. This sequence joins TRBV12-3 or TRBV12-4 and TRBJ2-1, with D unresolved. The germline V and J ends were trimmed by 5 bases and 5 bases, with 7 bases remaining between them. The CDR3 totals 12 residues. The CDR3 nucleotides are TGTGCCAGCAGTAGCGTTAACAATGAGCAGTTCTTC. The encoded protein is CASSSVNNEQFF.